One sample yielded the 9 T cell receptor beta chains listed below, sequenced in a study of CD8 T cells in Susac syndrome. Reverse transcription of roughly 0.5 to 1 ug RNA was carried out with random hexamers. TCRdb re-analysed the immunoSEQ multiplex PCR reads in MiXCR, keeping a single row per CDR3 protein. The sample has approximately 170,000 distinct CDR3 sequences, around 95% seen once. Input material: CD4+ T cells from PBMCs. These receptors originate from a human donor in good health.

This chain connects TRBV18 to TRBJ1-1; D is uncertain. The CDR3 contains 14 residues. Germline CDR1 and CDR2: KGHSH and LQKENI. Trimming cost V 0 bases and J 12 bases, with 17 bases left between them. The DNA of the CDR3 is TGTGCCAGCTCACCACCGGTGACCGCCAGAGGAACTTTCTTT. Its protein is CASSPPVTARGTFF.

The V call is TRBV11-1, the J call TRBJ2-1; TRBD2 matches 8 bases. Unmatched junction bases numbered 4, after V lost 4 bases and J lost 8 bases. The CDR3 spans 13 residues. Per germline, CDR1 SGHAT and CDR2 FQDESV (reference sequence). CDR3 in DNA: TGTGCCAGCAGCTCGCGGGGGGAGGATGAGCAGTTCTTC. It encodes CASSSRGEDEQFF. Based on the CDR3 plus reference TRBV11-1 and TRBJ2-1, the full variable domain is EAEVAQSPRYKITEKSQAVAFWCDPISGHATLYWYRQILGQGPELLVQFQDESVVDDSQLPKDRFSAERLKGVDSTLKIQPAELGDSAMYLCASSSRGEDEQFFGPGTRLTVL.

The chain carries TRBV6-1 and TRBJ2-2; no definite D call. V lost 6 bases and J lost 5, with 10 bases in between. The CDR3 loop spans 13 amino acids. The germline V gene has CDR1 MNHNS and CDR2 SASEGT. The CDR3: CASRPLRTGELFF. The CDR3 DNA is TGTGCCAGCAGACCCCTCCGTACCGGGGAGCTGTTTTTT.

This rearrangement joins TRBV7-3 to TRBJ1-2, with TRBD1 matching over 7 bases. Trimming removed 7 bases from V and 8 bases from J; junction bases left unmatched: 10. The length of the CDR3 is 13 residues. CDR1 SGHTA and CDR2 FQGTGA come from the germline V gene. CDR3 region: CASTPKGARGYTF. In DNA, the CDR3 is TGTGCCAGCACACCAAAGGGGGCGCGGGGCTACACCTTC. Supplemented by reference TRBV7-3 and TRBJ1-2, the full variable domain reads GAGVSQTPSNKVTEKGKYVELRCDPISGHTALYWYRQSLGQGPEFLIYFQGTGAADDSGLPNDRFFAVRPEGSVSTLKIQRTERGDSAVYLCASTPKGARGYTFGSGTRLTVV.

CDR3 residues: CASKTGQESGELFF. In DNA form, the CDR3 reads TGTGCCAGCAAAACGGGACAGGAATCCGGGGAGCTGTTTTTT. J is TRBJ2-2 and V is TRBV6-5; 8 bases align to TRBD1. The V gene's germline CDR1 is MNHEY and CDR2 SVGAGI. This CDR3 is 14 amino acids long. With 7 bases clipped from V and 6 bases from J, the junction kept 7 bases outside the gene matches.

The rearrangement links TRBV18 to TRBJ2-7; D call uncertain. The ends were cut back, 3 bases at V and 1 base at J, with 10 bases in the middle. CDR1 is KGHSH, CDR2 LQKENI, per germline. The CDR3 consists of 14 residues. The CDR3, as DNA: TGTGCCAGCTCACCTAGGACGAATTCCTACGAGCAGTACTTC. This sequence encodes CASSPRTNSYEQYF.

The gene calls are TRBV13 and TRBJ2-7; D is possibly TRBD1 or TRBD2 (6 bases each). V was trimmed by 5 bases and J by 2 bases, leaving 16 bases between them. Germline-derived CDR1 and CDR2 are PRHDT and FYEKMQ (reference sequence). The length of the CDR3 is 15 residues. CDR3 in amino acids: CASSHRPGEAYEQYF. In nucleotides, the CDR3 is TGTGCCAGCAGCCACCGTCCAGGGGAGGCCTACGAGCAGTACTTC.

This clonotype was detected only once. The chain couples TRBV7-9 to TRBJ2-1; D may be TRBD2 (6 bases). CDR1 and CDR2 from the germline V gene are SEHNR and FQNEAQ (reference sequence). V lost 1 base, J lost 1 base, and 8 bases lay in between. The CDR3 contains 15 residues. In nucleotides, the CDR3 is TGTGCCAGCAGCTTAGGTAGCGGATCCTACAATGAGCAGTTCTTC. This gives the protein CASSLGSGSYNEQFF.

As for this clonotype: The DNA is omitted, as the CDR3 cannot be located on it reliably, and the CDR3 follows TCRdb's listing. The rearrangement links TRBV5-4 to TRBJ2-7; the table calls TRBD1, which could not be checked here. The CDR3 is 15 residues long, counting both termini. Germline CDR1 reads SGHNT; CDR2 reads YYREEE (reference sequence). The CDR3 protein is CASSPLPSSTSGEYF.